Following are 30 T cell receptor beta chains from one sample sequenced in a study of cytomegalovirus exposure and HLA in healthy donors. Amplification used 60 Vbeta primers and 13 Jbeta primers. Sequencing used immunoSEQ multiplex PCR; TCRdb keeps in-frame clones, though not all of them. The table has 110,000 to 150,000 clones, around 70% seen once. The source material was PBMCs. These receptors all stem from a man aged 40-50 years in good health and CMV-seronegative.

The V call is TRBV5-4, the J call TRBJ2-5; TRBD2 matches 8 bases. V dropped 4 bases and J dropped 1; count of bases not matched to a gene: 12. The CDR3 extends over 17 amino acids. The germline CDR1 and CDR2 sequences are SGHNT and YYREEE (reference sequence). Here the CDR3 reads CASSKDPAGDLQETQYF. CDR3 DNA sequence: TGTGCCAGCAGCAAAGACCCAGCGGGGGACCTCCAAGAGACCCAGTACTTC.

V and J are TRBV5-5 and TRBJ1-1; a weak D match, TRBD1 (6 bases). Between the trimmed V and J ends, which lost 2 bases and 0 bases, there was a span of 14 bases. CDR3 length equals 16 residues. In germline, CDR1 is SGHKS, CDR2 YYEKEE (reference sequence). The CDR3 DNA follows: TGTGCCAGCAGCTTTAGACAGGAACCATTGAACACTGAAGCTTTCTTT. Amino acid sequence: CASSFRQEPLNTEAFF.

V and J are TRBV7-6 and TRBJ2-5, with 11 bases lining up with TRBD2. The CDR3 contains 14 residues. Germline V gene data show CDR1 as SGHVS and CDR2 as FNYEAQ. V shed 2 bases and J 4 bases; nucleotides not matched to a gene: 0. This chain's CDR3 is CASSLLAGGETQYF. The CDR3 coding sequence is TGTGCCAGCAGCTTACTAGCGGGAGGAGAGACCCAGTACTTC.

The chain carries TRBV19 and TRBJ1-3; 8 bases agree with TRBD1. Unmatched junction bases numbered 13, after V lost 5 bases and J lost 4 bases. CDR3 length equals 17 residues. CDR1 and CDR2 from the germline V gene are LNHDA and SQIVND (reference sequence). The CDR3 coding sequence is TGTGCCAGTAGTCCGACGCGCGGGACAGGTGCGGGAAACACCATATATTTT. Translation: CASSPTRGTGAGNTIYF.

Here the CDR3 DNA reads TGTGCCAGCAGTGAAGGGTCTAGCGGGATCTACGAGCAGTACTTC. Its translation: CASSEGSSGIYEQYF. The rearrangement uses TRBV6-1 and TRBJ2-7; 9 bases line up with TRBD2. The CDR3 runs 15 residues. From germline, CDR1 is MNHNS and CDR2 SASEGT. V dropped 1 base and J dropped 3; count of bases not matched to a gene: 4.

This clone was recorded a few times. The V and J genes are TRBV7-9 and TRBJ2-1; 8 nucleotides match TRBD1. After removal of 4 bases from V and 7 bases from J, the junction contained 6 bases not matched to a gene. The CDR3 is 14 amino acids. Germline V gene data show CDR1 as SEHNR and CDR2 as FQNEAQ (reference sequence). The CDR3 bases are TGTGCCAGCAGCTCGGGACAGGTGAGAAATGAGCAGTTCTTC. Protein: CASSSGQVRNEQFF.

This clone occurred a few times. The chain couples TRBV7-9 to TRBJ1-5, with TRBD1 matching 11 bases. J was trimmed by 8 bases and V by 1 base; bases with no gene match: 1. Germline lookup yields CDR1 SEHNR and CDR2 FQNEAQ (reference sequence). The CDR3 has 14 residues. This CDR3 reads CASSLGTGGEPQHF. The CDR3 DNA follows: TGTGCCAGCAGCTTAGGGACAGGGGGCGAGCCCCAGCATTTT.

The chain recombines TRBV5-4 with TRBJ2-1; 7 bases line up with TRBD2. The CDR3 has 12 amino acids. V dropped 0 bases and J dropped 10; count of bases not matched to a gene: 1. Germline CDR1 and CDR2: SGHNT and YYREEE (reference sequence). The CDR3 DNA follows: TGTGCCAGCAGCTTGGACGGGAGGGAGCAGTTCTTC. Its translation: CASSLDGREQFF.

V and J are TRBV11-3 and TRBJ2-2, with TRBD2 matching over 14 bases. The CDR3 contains 19 residues. J gave up 3 bases and V 1 base, and 7 bases lay outside the gene matches. Looked up from germline, CDR1 is SGHNT and CDR2 is YENEEA. The CDR3 bases are TGTGCCAGCAGCTTAGCGGGGACTAGCGGGAGAGAGGACACCGGGGAGCTGTTTTTT. Residues: CASSLAGTSGREDTGELFF. The whole variable domain, filled in from reference TRBV11-3 and TRBJ2-2, reads EAGVVQSPRYKIIEKKQPVAFWCNPISGHNTLYWYLQNLGQGPELLIRYENEEAVDDSQLPKDRFSAERLKGVDSTLKIQPAELGDSAVYLCASSLAGTSGREDTGELFFGEGSRLTVL.

The gene calls are TRBV4-1 and TRBJ2-7, with D perhaps TRBD2 (7 bases). The CDR3 loop spans 15 amino acids. Per the germline V gene, CDR1 is MGHRA and CDR2 is YSYEKL. Between the trimmed V and J ends, which lost 4 bases and 2 bases, there was a span of 15 bases. CDR3 nucleotides: TGCGCCAGCAGCCCGGGGGGCGGGCGAACCTACGAGCAGTACTTC. Its translation is CASSPGGGRTYEQYF.

As regards this clone: The sample contains more than one DNA sequence encoding this CDR3. The rearrangement uses TRBV15 and TRBJ1-2; the match to TRBD1 covers 7 bases. The V and J ends lost 3 bases and 2 bases, in that order; junction bases with no gene match: 0. The V gene's germline CDR1 is LNHNV and CDR2 YYDKDF (reference sequence). The CDR3 length is 13 residues. CDR3: CATSRGQNYGYTF. Written as DNA, the CDR3 is TGTGCCACCAGCAGGGGACAGAACTATGGCTACACCTTC.

The chain couples TRBV29-1 to TRBJ1-4; 8 bases line up with TRBD1. The germline V gene encodes CDR1 SQVTM and CDR2 ANQGSEA. The CDR3 sequence is 13 residues long. The J segment lost 5 bases and the V segment lost 6 bases, leaving 5 bases of the junction unmatched. The CDR3 protein is CSVPGQDNEKLFF. DNA for the CDR3: TGCAGCGTGCCGGGACAGGACAATGAAAAACTGTTTTTT.

This clone showed up just a few times. V is TRBV27 and J is TRBJ2-2; D is undetermined. The CDR3 is 15 residues long. The ends were cut back, 3 bases at V and 2 bases at J, with 10 bases in the middle. CDR1 and CDR2 (germline): MNHEY, SMNVEV (reference sequence). The CDR3 region has the DNA TGTGCCAGCAGTTTTATGACAACCAACACCGGGGAGCTGTTTTTT. Its protein product is CASSFMTTNTGELFF.

This clone was recorded only once. The V gene is TRBV5-6, the J gene TRBJ2-4; the match to TRBD1 covers 7 bases. J lost 11 bases, V lost 4 bases, and 3 bases had no gene match. The CDR3 totals 11 residues. Germline CDR1 is SGHDT and CDR2 is YYEEEE. The DNA for the CDR3 is TGTGCCAGCAGCAGACAGGGATTTCAGTACTTC. Translation gives CASSRQGFQYF.

The chain joins TRBV6-5 to TRBJ2-1; 9 nucleotides line up with TRBD2. The CDR3 covers 15 residues. V gave up 0 bases and J gave up 13 bases; unmatched junction bases: 10. CDR1 MNHEY and CDR2 SVGAGI come from the germline V gene. The CDR3 sequence: CASSYSAGGRHRQFF. The DNA for the CDR3 is TGTGCCAGCAGTTACTCGGCGGGAGGGCGCCACCGCCAGTTCTTC.

The V call is TRBV5-4, the J call TRBJ2-7; TRBD2 matches at 9 bases. The germline gives CDR1 SGHNT, CDR2 YYREEE (reference sequence). The trim removed 4 bases at V and 4 bases at J, leaving 6 bases unmatched. The CDR3 sequence is 14 residues long. The CDR3 sequence: CASSVLAGRYEQYF. The CDR3 DNA reads as TGTGCCAGCAGCGTACTAGCGGGCAGATACGAGCAGTACTTC.

This clone was seen just once. The chain joins TRBV5-1 to TRBJ2-3; D perhaps matches TRBD1 (6 bases). CDR1 is SGHRS, CDR2 YFSETQ, per germline. CDR3 length equals 14 residues. V dropped 6 bases and J dropped 1 base, with 12 bases sitting between them. The CDR3 protein is CASKRDIGTDTQYF. The CDR3 bases are TGCGCCAGCAAAAGGGACATTGGCACAGATACGCAGTATTTT. Full variable domain (remainder filled in from reference TRBV5-1 and TRBJ2-3): KAGVTQTPRYLIKTRGQQVTLSCSPISGHRSVSWYQQTPGQGLQFLFEYFSETQRNKGNFPGRFSGRQFSNSRSEMNVSTLELGDSALYLCASKRDIGTDTQYFGPGTRLTVL.

The rearrangement links TRBV28 to TRBJ2-1, with a tentative D call TRBD2 (6 bases). V was cut by 3 bases and J by 8 bases, with 17 bases left in between. From germline, CDR1 is MDHEN and CDR2 SYDVKM. There are 15 residues in the CDR3. The chain's CDR3 is CASSLRDGLHDEQFF. CDR3 DNA sequence: TGTGCCAGCAGTTTGCGGGACGGACTACATGATGAGCAGTTCTTC. Supplemented by reference TRBV28 and TRBJ2-1, the full variable domain reads DVKVTQSSRYLVKRTGEKVFLECVQDMDHENMFWYRQDPGLGLRLIYFSYDVKMKEKGDIPEGYSVSREKKERFSLILESASTNQTSMYLCASSLRDGLHDEQFFGPGTRLTVL.

The chain couples TRBV5-1 to TRBJ1-1; 9 bases agree with TRBD1. V dropped 4 bases and J dropped 1; count of bases not matched to a gene: 8. Germline assignment: CDR1 SGHRS and CDR2 YFSETQ. CDR3 length equals 16 residues. Here the CDR3 reads CASSSPGTGPNTEAFF. In nucleotides, the CDR3 is TGCGCCAGCAGCAGCCCAGGGACAGGGCCGAACACTGAAGCTTTCTTT.

This sequence joins TRBV6-5 and TRBJ2-1; tentatively, D is TRBD1 (7 bases). V lost 6 bases and J lost 3, with 15 bases in between. The CDR3 has 15 amino acids. Per germline, CDR1 MNHEY and CDR2 SVGAGI. The CDR3 spells CASSRGDRIYNEQFF. As DNA, the CDR3 is TGTGCCAGCAGCAGGGGGGACAGAATCTACAATGAGCAGTTCTTC.

V gene TRBV30 combines with J gene TRBJ2-1, with 8 bases aligning to TRBD2. Unmatched junction bases numbered 7, after V lost 7 bases and J lost 8 bases. This CDR3 spans 12 amino acids. Germline V gene lookup returns CDR1 GTSNPN and CDR2 SVGIG (reference sequence). The CDR3 DNA follows: TGTGCCTCACAGACTAGCGTTGATGAGCAGTTCTTC. Its translation is CASQTSVDEQFF.

The chain is built from TRBV23-1 and TRBJ1-5; 7 bases map to TRBD1. TRBV23-1 is labeled an ORF, and its function is uncertain. The ends lost 2 bases at V and 2 bases at J; junction bases unmatched: 6. This CDR3 is 16 amino acids long. DNA of the CDR3: TGCGCCAGCAGTCAACACAGGGGCCGAGGCAATCAGCCCCAGCATTTT. Its protein product is CASSQHRGRGNQPQHF.

The chain joins TRBV6-6 to TRBJ2-7, with D unresolved. Trimming stripped 1 base from V and 5 bases from J, with 9 bases between. CDR3 size: 13 residues. Germline CDR1 reads MNHNY; CDR2 reads SVGAGI (reference sequence). The CDR3 nucleotides read TGTGCCAGCAGTTACTACTTCCTCCACGAGCAGTACTTC. Translation gives CASSYYFLHEQYF.

This clone was recorded only once. The rearrangement links TRBV19 to TRBJ1-5; D possibly corresponds to TRBD1 (5 bases). There are 15 residues in the CDR3. The V and J ends lost 1 base and 0 bases respectively, with 7 bases between them. Germline CDR1 LNHDA, CDR2 SQIVND (reference sequence). CDR3 region: CASSIGTHSNQPQHF. CDR3 sequence (DNA): TGTGCCAGTAGTATAGGGACACATAGCAATCAGCCCCAGCATTTT. Using reference TRBV19 and TRBJ1-5 for the parts outside the CDR3, the full variable domain is DGGITQSPKYLFRKEGQNVTLSCEQNLNHDAMYWYRQDPGQGLRLIYYSQIVNDFQKGDIAEGYSVSREKKESFPLTVTSAQKNPTAFYLCASSIGTHSNQPQHFGDGTRLSIL.

In its sample, this clone was seen a few times. This chain connects TRBV10-3 to TRBJ1-4, with D perhaps matching TRBD1 (6 bases). Germline CDR1 reads ENHRY; CDR2 reads SYGVKD. The CDR3 spans 14 residues. V was shortened by 3 bases and J by 5 bases, with 10 bases between the two germline ends. CDR3 protein: CAISEAGQNEKLFF. The DNA for the CDR3 is TGTGCCATCAGTGAAGCGGGACAAAATGAAAAACTGTTTTTT.

The V and J genes are TRBV7-2 and TRBJ2-1; 8 positions agree with TRBD2. Trimming at V came to 3 bases and at J to 2 bases, leaving 0 bases not matched to a gene. Germline assignment: CDR1 SGHTA and CDR2 FQGNSA. The CDR3 sequence is 14 residues long. As DNA, the CDR3 is TGTGCCAGCAGCTTTAGCGGGGCCTACAATGAGCAGTTCTTC. It translates to CASSFSGAYNEQFF.

V usage is TRBV10-2 and J usage is TRBJ1-5; 7 positions match TRBD1. Germline V gives CDR1 WSHSY, CDR2 SAAADI. After removal of 6 bases from V and 0 bases from J, the junction contained 8 bases not matched to a gene. The CDR3 runs 16 residues. This chain's CDR3 is CASSSGQPYSNQPQHF. Written as DNA, the CDR3 is TGCGCCAGCAGCTCGGGACAGCCCTATAGCAATCAGCCCCAGCATTTT.

The rearrangement uses TRBV27 and TRBJ2-3; 14 bases fit TRBD2. CDR1 is MNHEY and CDR2 is SMNVEV in the germline V gene (reference sequence). This CDR3 spans 19 amino acids. V trimming: 6 bases; J trimming: 4 bases; junction bases outside the gene matches: 15. In DNA, the CDR3 is TGTGCCAGCAGACTAGGCCGCCCGGGACTAGCGGGAGTAGCAGATACGCAGTATTTT. It yields the protein CASRLGRPGLAGVADTQYF.

The chain carries TRBV18 and TRBJ2-1, with D maybe TRBD1 (5 bases). Germline lookup yields CDR1 KGHSH and CDR2 LQKENI. The CDR3 runs to 15 residues. V was pared by 3 bases and J by 2 bases, with 11 bases between. The CDR3 region is CASSPVAGTYNEQFF. CDR3 coding DNA: TGTGCCAGCTCACCTGTAGCAGGGACCTACAATGAGCAGTTCTTC.

The chain has TRBV15 and TRBJ2-3; 8 bases match TRBD2. The CDR3 contains 15 residues. Germline-derived CDR1 and CDR2 are LNHNV and YYDKDF (reference sequence). After removal of 1 base from V and 4 bases from J, the junction contained 4 bases not matched to a gene. The CDR3 loop reads CATSRGTRGADTQYF. The CDR3 DNA reads TGTGCCACCAGCAGAGGAACGCGGGGGGCAGATACGCAGTATTTT. The whole variable domain, remainder taken from reference TRBV15 and TRBJ2-3, is DAMVIQNPRYQVTQFGKPVTLSCSQTLNHNVMYWYQQKSSQAPKLLFHYYDKDFNNEADTPDNFQSRRPNTSFCFLDIRSPGLGDTAMYLCATSRGTRGADTQYFGPGTRLTVL.